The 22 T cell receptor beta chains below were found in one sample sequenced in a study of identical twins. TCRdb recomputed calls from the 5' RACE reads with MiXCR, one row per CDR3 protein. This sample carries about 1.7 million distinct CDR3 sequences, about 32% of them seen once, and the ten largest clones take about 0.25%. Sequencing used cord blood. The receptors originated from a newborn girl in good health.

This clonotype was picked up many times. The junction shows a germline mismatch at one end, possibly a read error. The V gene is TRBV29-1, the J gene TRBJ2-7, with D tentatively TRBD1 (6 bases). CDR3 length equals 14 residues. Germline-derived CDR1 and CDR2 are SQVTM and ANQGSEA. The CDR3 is CSVVPRTASNEQYF. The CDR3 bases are TGCAGCGTTGTCCCGCGGACAGCCTCCAACGAGCAGTACTTC.

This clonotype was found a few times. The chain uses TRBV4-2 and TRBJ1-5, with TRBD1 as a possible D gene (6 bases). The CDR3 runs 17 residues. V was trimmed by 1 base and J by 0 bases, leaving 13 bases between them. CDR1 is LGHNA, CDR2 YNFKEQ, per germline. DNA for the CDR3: TGTGCCAGCAGCCAAGTGGACAGACGCTATAGCAATCAGCCCCAGCATTTT. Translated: CASSQVDRRYSNQPQHF.

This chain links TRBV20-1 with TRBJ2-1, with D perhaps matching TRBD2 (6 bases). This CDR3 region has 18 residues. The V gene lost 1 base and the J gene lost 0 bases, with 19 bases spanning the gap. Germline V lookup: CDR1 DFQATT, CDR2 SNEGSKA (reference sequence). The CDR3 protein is CSARGGDSARSSYNEQFF. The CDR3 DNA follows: TGCAGTGCTAGAGGGGGGGATAGCGCCCGGAGCTCCTACAATGAGCAGTTCTTC.

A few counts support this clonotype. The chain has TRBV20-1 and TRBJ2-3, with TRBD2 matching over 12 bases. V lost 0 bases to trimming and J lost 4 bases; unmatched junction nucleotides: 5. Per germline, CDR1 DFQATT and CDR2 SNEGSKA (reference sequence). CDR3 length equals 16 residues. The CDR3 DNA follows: TGCAGTGCTAGAGATCATCTAGCGGGGGGGGCAGATACGCAGTATTTT. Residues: CSARDHLAGGADTQYF.

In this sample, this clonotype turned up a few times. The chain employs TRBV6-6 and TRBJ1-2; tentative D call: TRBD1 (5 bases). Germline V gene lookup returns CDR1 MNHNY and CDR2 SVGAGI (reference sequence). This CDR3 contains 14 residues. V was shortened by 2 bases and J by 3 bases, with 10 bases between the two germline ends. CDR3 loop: CASSYGGGDYGYTF. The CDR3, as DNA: TGTGCCAGCAGTTACGGCGGGGGGGACTATGGCTACACCTTC.

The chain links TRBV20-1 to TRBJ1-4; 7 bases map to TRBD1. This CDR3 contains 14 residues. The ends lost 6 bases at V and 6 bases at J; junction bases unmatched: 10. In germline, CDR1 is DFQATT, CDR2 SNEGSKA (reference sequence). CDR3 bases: TGCAGTGCCCAAAAGGGGGCAAGGGATGAAAAACTGTTTTTT. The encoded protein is CSAQKGARDEKLFF.

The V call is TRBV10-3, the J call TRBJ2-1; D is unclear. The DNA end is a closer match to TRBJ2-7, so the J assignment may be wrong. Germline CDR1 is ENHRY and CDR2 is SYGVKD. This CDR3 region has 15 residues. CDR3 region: CAISETGFSYNEQYF. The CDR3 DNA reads TGTGCCATCAGTGAGACCGGGTTCTCCTACAATGAGCAGTACTTC.

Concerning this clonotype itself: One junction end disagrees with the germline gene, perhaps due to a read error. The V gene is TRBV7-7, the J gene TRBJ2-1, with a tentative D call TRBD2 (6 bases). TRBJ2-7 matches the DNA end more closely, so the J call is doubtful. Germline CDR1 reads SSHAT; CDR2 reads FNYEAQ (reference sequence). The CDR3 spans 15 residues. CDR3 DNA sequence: TGTGCTAGCAGCTTAGGCCTAGCGACCTACAATGAGCAGTACTTC. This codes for CASSLGLATYNEQYF.

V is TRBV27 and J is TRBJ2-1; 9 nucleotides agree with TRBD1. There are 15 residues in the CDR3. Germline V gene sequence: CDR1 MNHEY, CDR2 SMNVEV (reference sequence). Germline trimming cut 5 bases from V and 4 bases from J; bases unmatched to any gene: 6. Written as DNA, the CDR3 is TGTGCCAGCAGTCCTAACAGGGGGCAGTACAATGAGCAGTTCTTC. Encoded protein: CASSPNRGQYNEQFF.

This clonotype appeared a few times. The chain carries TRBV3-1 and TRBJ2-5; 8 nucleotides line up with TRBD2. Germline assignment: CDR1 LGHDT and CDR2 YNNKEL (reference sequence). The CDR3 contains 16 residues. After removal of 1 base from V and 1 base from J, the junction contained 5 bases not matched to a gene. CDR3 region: CASSQGPSGGQETQYF. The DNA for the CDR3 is TGTGCCAGCAGCCAAGGTCCCAGCGGGGGCCAAGAGACCCAGTACTTC.

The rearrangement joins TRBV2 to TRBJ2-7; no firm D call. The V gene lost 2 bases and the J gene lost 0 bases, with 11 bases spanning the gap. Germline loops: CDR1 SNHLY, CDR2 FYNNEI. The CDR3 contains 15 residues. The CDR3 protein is CASSELGHSSYEQYF. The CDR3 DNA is TGTGCCAGCAGTGAACTTGGTCATAGCTCCTACGAGCAGTACTTC.

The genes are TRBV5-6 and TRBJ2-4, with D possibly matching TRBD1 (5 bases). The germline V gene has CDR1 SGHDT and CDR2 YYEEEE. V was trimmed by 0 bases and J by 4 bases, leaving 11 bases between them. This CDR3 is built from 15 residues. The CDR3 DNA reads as TGTGCCAGCAGCTTGGCCGAGGACATTAAAAACATTCAGTACTTC. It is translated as CASSLAEDIKNIQYF.

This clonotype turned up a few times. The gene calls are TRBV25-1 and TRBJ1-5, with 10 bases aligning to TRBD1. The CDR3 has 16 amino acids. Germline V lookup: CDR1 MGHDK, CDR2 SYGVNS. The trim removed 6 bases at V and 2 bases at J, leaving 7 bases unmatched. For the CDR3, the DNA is TGTGCCAGCAGCGGACAGGGGGGAACCGGCAATCAGCCCCAGCATTTT. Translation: CASSGQGGTGNQPQHF.

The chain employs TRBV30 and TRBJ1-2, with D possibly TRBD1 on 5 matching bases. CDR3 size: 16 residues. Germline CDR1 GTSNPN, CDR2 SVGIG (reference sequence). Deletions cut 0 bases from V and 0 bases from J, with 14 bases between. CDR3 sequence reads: CAWSVPRDWTNYGYTF. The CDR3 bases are TGTGCCTGGAGTGTTCCCCGGGACTGGACTAACTATGGCTACACCTTC.

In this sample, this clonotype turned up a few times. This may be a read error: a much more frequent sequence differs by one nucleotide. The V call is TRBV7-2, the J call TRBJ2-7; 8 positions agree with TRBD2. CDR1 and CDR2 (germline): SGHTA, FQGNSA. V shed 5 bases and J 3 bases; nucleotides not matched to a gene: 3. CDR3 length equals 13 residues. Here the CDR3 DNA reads TGTGCCAGCAGCCGGACTAGCCGCTACGAGCAGTACTTC. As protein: CASSRTSRYEQYF.

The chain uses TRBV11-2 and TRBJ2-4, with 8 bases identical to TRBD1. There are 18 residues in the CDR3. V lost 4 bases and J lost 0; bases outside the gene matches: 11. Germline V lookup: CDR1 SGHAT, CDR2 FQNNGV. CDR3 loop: CASSSRGPTVLAKNIQYF. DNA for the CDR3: TGTGCCAGCAGCTCCAGGGGGCCCACAGTCCTAGCCAAAAACATTCAGTACTTC.

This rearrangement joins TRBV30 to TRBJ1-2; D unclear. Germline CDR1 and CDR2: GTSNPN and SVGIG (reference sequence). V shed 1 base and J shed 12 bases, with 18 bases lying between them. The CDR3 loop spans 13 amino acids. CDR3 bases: TGTGCCTGGAGTGGAACCGGGTTTGGGGAACACACCTTC. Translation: CAWSGTGFGEHTF.

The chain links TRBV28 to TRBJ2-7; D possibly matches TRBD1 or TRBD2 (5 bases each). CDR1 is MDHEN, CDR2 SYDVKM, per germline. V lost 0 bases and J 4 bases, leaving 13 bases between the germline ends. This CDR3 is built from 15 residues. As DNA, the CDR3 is TGTGCCAGCAGTTTATGGGGACGAAGGAAATACGAGCAGTACTTC. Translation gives CASSLWGRRKYEQYF.

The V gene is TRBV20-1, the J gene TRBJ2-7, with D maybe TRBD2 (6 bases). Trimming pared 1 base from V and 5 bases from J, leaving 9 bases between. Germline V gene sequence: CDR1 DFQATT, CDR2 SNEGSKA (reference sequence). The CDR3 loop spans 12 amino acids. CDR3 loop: CSARAGVDEQYF. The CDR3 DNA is TGCAGTGCTAGAGCGGGGGTAGACGAGCAGTACTTC.

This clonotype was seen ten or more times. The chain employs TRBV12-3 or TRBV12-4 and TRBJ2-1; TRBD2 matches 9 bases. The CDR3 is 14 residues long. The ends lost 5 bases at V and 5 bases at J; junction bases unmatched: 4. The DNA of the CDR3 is TGTGCCAGCAGTAGGGCTAGCGGGAACAATGAGCAGTTCTTC. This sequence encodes CASSRASGNNEQFF.

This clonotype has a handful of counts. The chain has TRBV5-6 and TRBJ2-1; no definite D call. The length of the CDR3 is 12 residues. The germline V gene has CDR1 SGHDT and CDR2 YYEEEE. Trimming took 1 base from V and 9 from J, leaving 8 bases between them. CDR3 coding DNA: TGTGCCAGCAGCTTGCCGGGCAGTGAGCAGTTCTTC. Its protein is CASSLPGSEQFF.

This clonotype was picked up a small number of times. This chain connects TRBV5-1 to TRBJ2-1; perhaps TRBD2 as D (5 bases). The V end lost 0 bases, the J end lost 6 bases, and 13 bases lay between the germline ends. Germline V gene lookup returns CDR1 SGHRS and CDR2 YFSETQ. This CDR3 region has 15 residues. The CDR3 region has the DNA TGCGCCAGCAGCTTGGAGGCCGCTAGCCCCAATGAGCAGTTCTTC. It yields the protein CASSLEAASPNEQFF.